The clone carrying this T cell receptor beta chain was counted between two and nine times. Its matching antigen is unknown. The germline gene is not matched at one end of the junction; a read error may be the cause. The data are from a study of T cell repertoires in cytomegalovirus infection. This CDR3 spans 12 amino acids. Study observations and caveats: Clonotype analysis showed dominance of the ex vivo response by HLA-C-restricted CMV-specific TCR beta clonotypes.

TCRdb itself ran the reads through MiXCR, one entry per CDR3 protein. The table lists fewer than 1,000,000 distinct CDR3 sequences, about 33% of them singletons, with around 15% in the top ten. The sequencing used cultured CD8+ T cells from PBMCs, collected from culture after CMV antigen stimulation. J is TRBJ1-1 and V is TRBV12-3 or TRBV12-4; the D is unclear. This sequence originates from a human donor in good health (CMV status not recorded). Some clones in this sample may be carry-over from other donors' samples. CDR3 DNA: TGTGCCAGCAGTTTAGCAGGGATCTTAGTAGGCTTT. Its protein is CASSLAGILVGF.